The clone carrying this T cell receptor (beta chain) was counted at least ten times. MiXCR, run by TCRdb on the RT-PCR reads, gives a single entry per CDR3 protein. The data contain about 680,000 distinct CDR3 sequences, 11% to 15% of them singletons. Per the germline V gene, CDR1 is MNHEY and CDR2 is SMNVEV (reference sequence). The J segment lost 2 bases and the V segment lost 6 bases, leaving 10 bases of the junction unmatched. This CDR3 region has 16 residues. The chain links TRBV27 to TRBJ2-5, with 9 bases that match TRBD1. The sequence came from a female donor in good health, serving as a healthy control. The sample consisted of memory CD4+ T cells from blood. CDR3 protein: CASRRGNDRGQETQYF. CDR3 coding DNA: TGTGCCAGCAGGAGGGGGAATGACAGGGGGCAAGAGACCCAGTACTTC.